Presented here are 9 T cell receptor beta chains from one specimen sequenced in a study of shared T cell receptors in the human thymus. Clones were sequenced by immunoSEQ multiplex PCR, and TCRdb holds only the in-frame ones, with some missing. Of roughly 560,000 clones listed, 75% to 85% were seen once; the top ten hold 0.01% to 0.015%. The same sample was also used in a study of human thymus T cells.

The specimen sequenced was thymocytes. The receptors come from a boy under two years old with a congenital heart defect.

The chain joins TRBV7-2 to TRBJ2-1, with D perhaps TRBD1 (6 bases). The CDR3 is made up of 17 amino acids. The V gene lost 5 bases and the J gene lost 3 bases, with 20 bases spanning the gap. From germline, CDR1 is SGHTA and CDR2 FQGNSA. CDR3 amino acids: CASSDSFTRGYYNEQFF. In nucleotides, the CDR3 is TGTGCCAGCAGCGATTCTTTTACTAGGGGGTACTACAATGAGCAGTTCTTC.

V usage is TRBV25-1 and J usage is TRBJ2-2, with 7 bases matching TRBD1. This CDR3 is 14 amino acids long. The V segment lost 4 bases and the J segment 5 bases; nucleotides outside the gene matches: 4. Per the germline V gene, CDR1 is MGHDK and CDR2 is SYGVNS. CDR3 region: CASSVTGWTGELFF. CDR3 sequence (DNA): TGTGCCAGCAGTGTGACAGGGTGGACCGGGGAGCTGTTTTTT.

The chain recombines TRBV7-3 with TRBJ2-2; 12 bases match TRBD2. Germline trimming cut 5 bases from V and 4 bases from J; bases unmatched to any gene: 14. The CDR3 extends over 19 amino acids. Germline V CDR1 and CDR2: SGHTA, FQGTGA. The CDR3: CASSAGLAGGSRGTGELFF. The CDR3 bases are TGTGCCAGCAGCGCAGGGCTAGCGGGAGGGTCCCGGGGCACCGGGGAGCTGTTTTTT.

This chain joins TRBV19 and TRBJ2-6; TRBD1 aligns across 9 bases. Germline assignment: CDR1 LNHDA and CDR2 SQIVND (reference sequence). The J segment lost 0 bases and the V segment lost 3 bases, leaving 3 bases of the junction unmatched. The CDR3 consists of 17 residues. CDR3 residues: CASSIYRGPSGANVLTF. Here the CDR3 DNA reads TGTGCCAGTAGTATTTACAGGGGGCCCTCTGGGGCCAACGTCCTGACTTTC.

The rearrangement uses TRBV4-3 and TRBJ2-7, with 10 nucleotides matching TRBD1. The CDR3 consists of 14 residues. Germline CDR1 is LGHNA and CDR2 is YSLEER. The trim removed 6 bases at V and 3 bases at J, leaving 5 bases unmatched. The CDR3 nucleotides are TGCGCCAGCAGTCCCGGGACAGGGGTCTACGAGCAGTACTTC. This encodes CASSPGTGVYEQYF.

The J gene is TRBJ2-1, the V gene TRBV7-2; 8 nucleotides align to TRBD2. Germline V gene lookup returns CDR1 SGHTA and CDR2 FQGNSA. The J segment lost 5 bases and the V segment lost 5 bases, leaving 17 bases of the junction unmatched. The CDR3 is made up of 18 amino acids. The CDR3 bases are TGTGCCAGCAGCCTCCGTACAGGGTCTCCGCGGGGGGACAATGAGCAGTTCTTC. Amino acids: CASSLRTGSPRGDNEQFF.

The sample holds one count of this clone. The rearrangement links TRBV2 to TRBJ2-7, with D perhaps TRBD2 (6 bases). Germline values: CDR1 SNHLY, CDR2 FYNNEI. V was trimmed by 6 bases and J by 2 bases, leaving 14 bases between them. CDR3 length: 14 residues. The CDR3 sequence: CASRWGLEAYEQYF. Here the CDR3 DNA reads TGTGCCAGCAGGTGGGGACTGGAAGCCTACGAGCAGTACTTC.

The chain carries TRBV6-1 and TRBJ2-7; 11 nucleotides agree with TRBD2. The CDR3 consists of 13 residues. CDR1 is MNHNS, CDR2 SASEGT, per germline. Trimming cost V 5 bases and J 5 bases; bases outside gene matches: 2. Written as DNA, the CDR3 is TGTGCCAGCAGTCTAGCGGGAGGCAACGAGCAGTACTTC. It translates to CASSLAGGNEQYF.

V and J are TRBV27 and TRBJ1-1; a possible D gene is TRBD1 (6 bases). Trimming pared 5 bases from V and 2 bases from J, leaving 21 bases between. This CDR3 is built from 17 residues. Germline assignment: CDR1 MNHEY and CDR2 SMNVEV (reference sequence). The CDR3 region has the DNA TGTGCCAGCAGTCCCCCAGGGGCCCCGTCTCTTAACACTGAAGCTTTCTTT. It encodes CASSPPGAPSLNTEAFF.